Sequencing of this TCR beta chain was carried out in a study of long-term antiretroviral therapy in people with HIV. With 3 bases clipped from V and 5 bases from J, the junction kept 15 bases outside the gene matches. This CDR3 comprises 17 residues. Germline CDR1 and CDR2: SGHRS and YFSETQ. At survey level, the immunoSEQ assay was run in its v3.0 version. Profiled with immunoSEQ multiplex PCR; TCRdb holds only in-frame clones, not every one. The table lists about 25,000 clones, 86% of them singletons. The clonotype originates from a woman aged 25 to 39 with HIV. This material consisted of unsorted PBMCs, taken 1.9 years after starting antiretroviral therapy. V usage is TRBV5-1 and J usage is TRBJ2-3; 7 bases match TRBD2. The DNA for the CDR3 is TGCGCCAGCAGCTCTTTTGGGGGGGGTCCGGTGGGAGATACGCAGTATTTT. Translation: CASSSFGGGPVGDTQYF.